The sequence of this T cell receptor (beta chain) was determined in a study of T cells after yellow fever vaccination. General study points: Bulk-population clonotypes that are abundant could appear as contaminants in FACS-sorted repertoires. Overlap between CD4 and CD8 compartments was detected for a small share of clonotypes. Most primary-vaccination clones recurred post-booster (around 95% CD4, around 90% CD8).

As for this clonotype: The antigen remains undetermined.

It was through 5'RACE template switching that TCR cDNA was made, with a universal primer site and UMIs added. TCRdb fed the 5' RACE reads into MiXCR, producing one record per CDR3 protein. The sample holds under 200,000 distinct CDR3 sequences, almost 7% seen once. The receptor was isolated from a man younger than 30 who received the YFV17D yellow fever vaccine. This specimen was CD4+ T cells sorted from PBMCs, taken less than 6 days after the first yellow fever vaccination.

The CDR3 coding sequence is TGTGCCAGCAGCTTCATTAAATCCATGAACACTGAAGCTTTCTTT. This encodes CASSFIKSMNTEAFF. V and J are TRBV13 and TRBJ1-1; D is uncertain. Germline lookup yields CDR1 PRHDT and CDR2 FYEKMQ (reference sequence). The V end was cut by 3 bases, the J end by 0 bases, with 11 bases between. The CDR3 contains 15 residues.